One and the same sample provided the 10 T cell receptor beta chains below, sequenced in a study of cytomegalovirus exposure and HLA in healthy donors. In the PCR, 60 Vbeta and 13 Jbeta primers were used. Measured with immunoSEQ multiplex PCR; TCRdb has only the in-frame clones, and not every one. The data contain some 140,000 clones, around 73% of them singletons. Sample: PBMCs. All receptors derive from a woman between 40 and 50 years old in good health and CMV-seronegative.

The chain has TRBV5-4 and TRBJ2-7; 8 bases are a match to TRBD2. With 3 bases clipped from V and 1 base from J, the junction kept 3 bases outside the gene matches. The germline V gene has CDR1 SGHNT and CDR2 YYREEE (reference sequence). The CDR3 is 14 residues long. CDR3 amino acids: CASSSGGGSYEQYF. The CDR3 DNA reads TGTGCCAGCAGCTCCGGGGGGGGATCCTACGAGCAGTACTTC.

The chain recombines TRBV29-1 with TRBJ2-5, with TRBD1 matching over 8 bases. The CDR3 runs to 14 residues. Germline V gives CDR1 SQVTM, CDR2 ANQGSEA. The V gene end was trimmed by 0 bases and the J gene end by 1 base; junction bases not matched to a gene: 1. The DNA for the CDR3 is TGCAGCGTTGAAGATACAGGGGGCCAAGAGACCCAGTACTTC. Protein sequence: CSVEDTGGQETQYF.

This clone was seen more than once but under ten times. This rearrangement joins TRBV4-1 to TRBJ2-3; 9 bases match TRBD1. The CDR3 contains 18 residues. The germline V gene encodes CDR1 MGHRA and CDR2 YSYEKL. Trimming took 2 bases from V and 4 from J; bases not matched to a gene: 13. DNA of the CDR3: TGCGCCAGCAGCCAACAGCCGTCGACAGGGGGATTGGCAGATACGCAGTATTTT. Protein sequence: CASSQQPSTGGLADTQYF.

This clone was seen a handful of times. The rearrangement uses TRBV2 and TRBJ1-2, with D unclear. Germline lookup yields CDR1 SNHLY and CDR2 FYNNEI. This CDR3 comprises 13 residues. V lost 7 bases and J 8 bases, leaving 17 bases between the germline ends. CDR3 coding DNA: TGTGCCAGCACCCAAAAGAGGGAGGGCGGCTACACCTTC. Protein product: CASTQKREGGYTF.

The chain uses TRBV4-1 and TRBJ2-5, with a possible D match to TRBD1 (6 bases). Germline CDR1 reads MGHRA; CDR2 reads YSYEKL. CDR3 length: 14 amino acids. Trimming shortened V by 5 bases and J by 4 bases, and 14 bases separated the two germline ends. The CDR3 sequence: CASSFRGPGETQYF. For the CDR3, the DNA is TGCGCCAGCAGCTTCAGGGGACCGGGAGAGACCCAGTACTTC.

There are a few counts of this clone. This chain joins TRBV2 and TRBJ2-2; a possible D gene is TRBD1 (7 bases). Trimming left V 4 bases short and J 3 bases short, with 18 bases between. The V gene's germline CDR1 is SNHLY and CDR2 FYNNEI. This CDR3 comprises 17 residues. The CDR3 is CASSAGGRGLDTGELFF. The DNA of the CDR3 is TGTGCCAGCAGTGCAGGGGGTCGGGGACTTGACACCGGGGAGCTGTTTTTT.

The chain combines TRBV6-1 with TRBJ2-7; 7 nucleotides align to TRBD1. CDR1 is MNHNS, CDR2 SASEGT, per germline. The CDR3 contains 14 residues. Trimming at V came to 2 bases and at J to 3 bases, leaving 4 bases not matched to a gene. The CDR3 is CASSELDRSYEQYV. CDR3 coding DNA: TGTGCCAGCAGTGAATTGGACAGGAGCTACGAGCAGTACGTC.

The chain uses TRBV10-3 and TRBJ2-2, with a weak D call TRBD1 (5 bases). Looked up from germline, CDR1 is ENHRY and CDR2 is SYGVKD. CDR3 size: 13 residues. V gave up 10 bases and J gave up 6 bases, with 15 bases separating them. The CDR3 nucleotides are TGTGCCACCCAAGGGGATTTGGCCGGGGAGCTGTTTTTT. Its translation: CATQGDLAGELFF.

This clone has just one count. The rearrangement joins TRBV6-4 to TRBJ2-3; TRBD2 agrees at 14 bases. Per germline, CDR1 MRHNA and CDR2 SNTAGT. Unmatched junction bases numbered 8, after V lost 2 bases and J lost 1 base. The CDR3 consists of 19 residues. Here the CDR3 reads CASSDPWTGLAGGTDTQYF. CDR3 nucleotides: TGTGCCAGCAGTGACCCCTGGACGGGACTAGCGGGGGGCACAGATACGCAGTATTTT.

In DNA form, the CDR3 reads TGTGCCAGTAGTATTTCCCAGGGGTACACTGAAGCTTTCTTT. Amino acids: CASSISQGYTEAFF. The chain carries TRBV19 and TRBJ1-1, with D perhaps TRBD1 (6 bases). This CDR3 spans 14 amino acids. Germline CDR1 and CDR2: LNHDA and SQIVND (reference sequence). Trimming removed 3 bases at V and 3 bases at J, with 11 bases between.